This paragraph reports one TCR beta chain. This specimen comes from a study of PD-L1 blockade in urothelial cancer. Study-level information: Samples came from 3 weeks, at the second dose, and 6 weeks into treatment.

Germline CDR1 is SNHLY and CDR2 is FYNNEI. The CDR3 is made up of 13 amino acids. The V gene lost 1 base and the J gene lost 7 bases, with 10 bases spanning the gap. Repertoires were generated with immunoSEQ multiplex PCR, while TCRdb's copy carries only in-frame clones and drops some. The data show approximately 79,000 clones, around 93% seen once. Time point in this sample: peripheral blood 6 weeks after treatment start. The specimen was PBMCs, collected around atezolizumab (anti-PD-L1) treatment. This TCR was recovered from a woman at least 80 years old with urothelial cancer. The chain couples TRBV2 to TRBJ1-2; no reliable D call. The CDR3 reads CASSEDQSGGYTF. CDR3 DNA sequence: TGTGCCAGCAGTGAAGACCAAAGCGGTGGCTACACCTTC. Supplemented by reference TRBV2 and TRBJ1-2, the full variable domain reads EPEVTQTPSHQVTQMGQEVILRCVPISNHLYFYWYRQILGQKVEFLVSFYNNEISEKSEIFDDQFSVERPDGSNFTLKIRSTKLEDSAMYFCASSEDQSGGYTFGSGTRLTVV.